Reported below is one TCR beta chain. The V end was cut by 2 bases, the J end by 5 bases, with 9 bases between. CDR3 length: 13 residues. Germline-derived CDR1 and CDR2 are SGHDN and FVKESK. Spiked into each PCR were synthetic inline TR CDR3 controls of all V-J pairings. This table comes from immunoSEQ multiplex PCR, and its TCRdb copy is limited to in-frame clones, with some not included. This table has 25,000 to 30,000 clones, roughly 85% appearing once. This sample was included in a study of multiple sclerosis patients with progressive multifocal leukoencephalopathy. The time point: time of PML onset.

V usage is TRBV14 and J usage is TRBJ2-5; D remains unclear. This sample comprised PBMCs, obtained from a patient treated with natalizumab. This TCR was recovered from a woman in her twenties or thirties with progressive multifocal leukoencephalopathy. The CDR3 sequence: CASSQIAWETQYF. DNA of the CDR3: TGTGCCAGCAGCCAAATAGCTTGGGAGACCCAGTACTTC.